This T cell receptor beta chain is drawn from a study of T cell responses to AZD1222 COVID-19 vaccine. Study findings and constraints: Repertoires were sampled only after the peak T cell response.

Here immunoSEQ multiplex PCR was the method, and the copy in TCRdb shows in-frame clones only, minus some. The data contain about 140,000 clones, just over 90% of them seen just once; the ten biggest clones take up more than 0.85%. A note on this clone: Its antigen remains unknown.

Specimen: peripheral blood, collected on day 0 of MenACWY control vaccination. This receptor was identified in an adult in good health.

The CDR3 region is CASSPRGYGYTF. The CDR3 DNA follows: TGTGCCAGCAGCCCCCGGGGCTATGGCTACACCTTC. The chain is built from TRBV9 and TRBJ1-2; D is undetermined. Germline V gene sequence: CDR1 SGDLS, CDR2 YYNGEE. The V end lost 4 bases, the J end lost 4 bases, and 8 bases lay between the germline ends. There are 12 residues in the CDR3.